This T cell receptor (beta chain) was identified during a study of shared clonotypes between healthy human individuals. This CDR3 contains 13 residues. V shed 4 bases and J shed 0 bases, with 9 bases lying between them. Per the germline V gene, CDR1 is GTSNPN and CDR2 is SVGIG (reference sequence). A split of CD4+ cells into CD45RA+ naive and CD45RA-negative memory subsets was performed. Some clones are missing from TCRdb's copy, which holds only in-frame ones; the method was immunoSEQ multiplex PCR. The sample has around 2.3 million clones, about 94% seen once. The clonotype was recovered from a man aged 18-30 years in good health. Sequenced input: naive CD4+ T cells sorted from blood. The sample's subset: CD45RA+ positively selected. V usage is TRBV30 and J usage is TRBJ1-1; D remains unclear. The CDR3 sequence: CAWTVRVNTEAFF. The CDR3 DNA reads as TGTGCCTGGACCGTGCGTGTGAACACTGAAGCTTTCTTT.